Below, 28 T cell receptor beta chains from the same sample are listed, as sequenced in a study of Ad26.COV2.S vaccination and SARS-CoV-2 variants. Treatment given: roughly 18 received Ad26.COV2.S at low or high dose, single or two shots; roughly 5 received placebo; per-sample allocation not given. Sampling was performed 63 days after the first vaccine or placebo injection. The repertoire was sequenced with immunoSEQ multiplex PCR; TCRdb's copy has only in-frame clones and lacks some. The sample lists about 410,000 clones; 80% to 95% were seen once. Here the sequenced sample was peripheral blood, taken in a trial of Ad26.COV2.S vaccine versus placebo. The source is a person between 18 and 59 years old who received the Ad26.COV2.S COVID-19 vaccine or a placebo.

The rearrangement joins TRBV20-1 to TRBJ2-1; D is unclear. V was shortened by 2 bases and J by 9 bases, with 8 bases between the two germline ends. Germline V gene sequence: CDR1 DFQATT, CDR2 SNEGSKA (reference sequence). The CDR3 runs to 11 residues. The CDR3 loop reads CSARQWGEQFF. The CDR3 nucleotides read TGCAGTGCTAGACAATGGGGTGAGCAGTTCTTC.

The chain employs TRBV7-6 and TRBJ1-2, with TRBD1 as a possible D gene (5 bases). CDR1 is SGHVS, CDR2 FNYEAQ, per germline. The CDR3 length is 15 residues. Trimming cost V 4 bases and J 5 bases, with 17 bases left between them. This CDR3 is CASSSTRDGQYGYTF. CDR3 in DNA: TGTGCCAGCAGCTCTACGAGGGACGGACAATATGGCTACACCTTC.

The chain is built from TRBV27 and TRBJ2-2, with 9 bases aligning to TRBD2. The CDR3 contains 16 residues. In germline, CDR1 is MNHEY, CDR2 SMNVEV (reference sequence). Germline trimming cut 6 bases from V and 2 bases from J; bases unmatched to any gene: 7. The CDR3 nucleotides are TGTGCCAGCAGGTCTCTAGCGGGGCACAACACCGGGGAGCTGTTTTTT. Encoded protein: CASRSLAGHNTGELFF.

This chain links TRBV7-2 with TRBJ1-1; the D is unclear. V was clipped by 6 bases and J by 0 bases, with 14 bases between them. The CDR3 contains 15 residues. Germline V gives CDR1 SGHTA, CDR2 FQGNSA. This CDR3 is CASRRTRRLNTEAFF. CDR3 DNA: TGTGCCAGCAGGCGAACCAGGAGGCTGAACACTGAAGCTTTCTTT.

The chain employs TRBV6-6 and TRBJ2-5; TRBD1 might be the D (6 bases). CDR3 size: 15 residues. V lost 0 bases to trimming and J lost 5 bases, with 13 bases between them. Germline assignment: CDR1 MNHNY and CDR2 SVGAGI (reference sequence). The CDR3 coding sequence is TGTGCCAGCAGTTACTCACACAGGGATGGGGAGACCCAGTACTTC. Its protein product is CASSYSHRDGETQYF.

The chain recombines TRBV7-2 with TRBJ2-7, with 9 nucleotides matching TRBD1. Germline V gene sequence: CDR1 SGHTA, CDR2 FQGNSA. This CDR3 has 15 residues. J was trimmed by 4 bases and V by 5 bases; bases with no gene match: 9. CDR3 residues: CASSPSGQGPYEQYF. As DNA, the CDR3 is TGTGCCAGCAGCCCCAGCGGACAGGGGCCTTACGAGCAGTACTTC. Looking up the rest from reference TRBV7-2 and TRBJ2-7 gives the full variable domain: GAGVSQSPSNKVTEKGKDVELRCDPISGHTALYWYRQSLGQGLEFLIYFQGNSAPDKSGLPSDRFSAERTGGSVSTLTIQRTQQEDSAVYLCASSPSGQGPYEQYFGPGTRLTVT.

The V gene is TRBV2, the J gene TRBJ1-1, with a possible D match to TRBD1 (6 bases). The CDR3 extends over 14 amino acids. Germline V gene sequence: CDR1 SNHLY, CDR2 FYNNEI. Trimming took off 7 bases at V and 3 bases at J, with 15 bases between the two ends. The CDR3: CASNEQGLYTEAFF. The DNA for the CDR3 is TGTGCCAGCAACGAACAGGGACTCTACACTGAAGCTTTCTTT.

CDR3 loop: CASSPGTGGTGELFF. DNA for the CDR3: TGCGCCAGCAGCCCTGGGACAGGGGGCACCGGGGAGCTGTTTTTT. V gene TRBV5-1 combines with J gene TRBJ2-2; 11 bases match TRBD1. CDR1 is SGHRS, CDR2 YFSETQ, per germline. Trimming took 4 bases from V and 4 from J; bases not matched to a gene: 3. The CDR3 runs to 15 residues.

A single count supports this clone. The same CDR3 also results from other DNA sequences found in this sample. This chain links TRBV30 with TRBJ1-2, with D tentatively TRBD1 (5 bases). Deletions cut 0 bases from V and 8 bases from J, with 10 bases between. Germline V gene sequence: CDR1 GTSNPN, CDR2 SVGIG (reference sequence). CDR3 size: 12 residues. The CDR3, as DNA: TGTGCCTGGAGTGTACAAGGGGACGGCTACACCTTC. This sequence encodes CAWSVQGDGYTF.

V and J are TRBV18 and TRBJ2-7; D unclear. The CDR3 extends over 12 amino acids. In germline, CDR1 is KGHSH, CDR2 LQKENI. The V end lost 2 bases, the J end lost 6 bases, and 8 bases lay between the germline ends. The CDR3 region is CASSPTSLEQYF. The CDR3 coding sequence is TGTGCCAGCTCACCAACGTCTCTCGAGCAGTACTTC.

The V gene is TRBV27, the J gene TRBJ1-1; D not certain. CDR1 and CDR2 (germline): MNHEY, SMNVEV (reference sequence). V shed 6 bases and J shed 3 bases, with 11 bases lying between them. The CDR3 runs to 13 residues. Written as DNA, the CDR3 is TGTGCCAGCAGATTGGCCGGGGACACTGAAGCTTTCTTT. It yields the protein CASRLAGDTEAFF.

This chain uses TRBV7-6 with TRBJ2-3, with D tentatively TRBD1 (6 bases). The germline V gene encodes CDR1 SGHVS and CDR2 FNYEAQ. V lost 5 bases and J lost 3, with 12 bases in between. The CDR3 consists of 14 residues. This CDR3 reads CASSPGQGTDTQYF. In nucleotides, the CDR3 is TGTGCCAGCAGCCCGGGCCAGGGGACAGATACGCAGTATTTT.

The chain has TRBV19 and TRBJ2-1, with D perhaps TRBD1 (6 bases). Germline V CDR1 and CDR2: LNHDA, SQIVND (reference sequence). V was trimmed by 6 bases and J by 1 base, leaving 7 bases between them. The CDR3 runs 13 residues. The CDR3, as DNA: TGTGCCAGTAGACAGGGTTCCTACAATGAGCAGTTCTTC. Its translation is CASRQGSYNEQFF.

V usage is TRBV30 and J usage is TRBJ1-6; D not certain. This CDR3 spans 11 amino acids. Trimming removed 3 bases at V and 8 bases at J, with 5 bases between. Germline V gene lookup returns CDR1 GTSNPN and CDR2 SVGIG (reference sequence). CDR3 in DNA: TGTGCCTGGAGGGCCGATTCACCCCTCCACTTT. The encoded protein is CAWRADSPLHF.

J is TRBJ2-2 and V is TRBV7-2, with D perhaps matching TRBD1 (6 bases). CDR1 is SGHTA and CDR2 is FQGNSA in the germline V gene. Trimming removed 4 bases from V and 0 bases from J, with 9 bases in between. This CDR3 is built from 15 residues. DNA of the CDR3: TGTGCCAGCAGCTCCGGACAGCCGAACACCGGGGAGCTGTTTTTT. Protein product: CASSSGQPNTGELFF. Filled out from reference TRBV7-2 and TRBJ2-2, the complete variable domain reads GAGVSQSPSNKVTEKGKDVELRCDPISGHTALYWYRQSLGQGLEFLIYFQGNSAPDKSGLPSDRFSAERTGGSVSTLTIQRTQQEDSAVYLCASSSGQPNTGELFFGEGSRLTVL.

This clone was counted once. The chain uses TRBV7-2 and TRBJ2-1; D might be TRBD1 or TRBD2, each matching 5 bases. V was pared by 5 bases and J by 0 bases, with 11 bases between. The CDR3 loop spans 15 amino acids. The germline CDR1 and CDR2 sequences are SGHTA and FQGNSA. Here the CDR3 reads CASSPGLASYNEQFF. The CDR3 coding sequence is TGTGCCAGCAGCCCGGGGCTAGCCTCCTACAATGAGCAGTTCTTC.

The CDR3 here is CASSSSGSGTDTQYF. As DNA, the CDR3 is TGTGCCAGCAGCTCTAGCGGGAGCGGCACAGATACGCAGTATTTT. The chain recombines TRBV11-2 with TRBJ2-3; 10 bases match TRBD2. The germline CDR1 and CDR2 sequences are SGHAT and FQNNGV. With 4 bases clipped from V and 1 base from J, the junction kept 2 bases outside the gene matches. CDR3 length: 15 residues.

The chain carries TRBV28 and TRBJ2-7, with 7 bases fitting TRBD2. With 5 bases clipped from V and 2 bases from J, the junction kept 6 bases outside the gene matches. CDR1 and CDR2 from the germline V gene are MDHEN and SYDVKM. The CDR3 loop spans 14 amino acids. The CDR3 is CASSVLAGPYEQYF. CDR3 coding DNA: TGTGCCAGCAGTGTCTTAGCGGGCCCCTACGAGCAGTACTTC. Full variable domain (remainder filled in from reference TRBV28 and TRBJ2-7): DVKVTQSSRYLVKRTGEKVFLECVQDMDHENMFWYRQDPGLGLRLIYFSYDVKMKEKGDIPEGYSVSREKKERFSLILESASTNQTSMYLCASSVLAGPYEQYFGPGTRLTVT.

This chain links TRBV9 with TRBJ2-1; the D call may be TRBD1 or TRBD2 (6 bases each). V gave up 0 bases and J gave up 0 bases, with 10 bases separating them. This CDR3 has 16 amino acids. CDR1 is SGDLS, CDR2 YYNGEE, per germline. In DNA, the CDR3 is TGTGCCAGCAGCGTAGTAGGGGGGAGCTCCTACAATGAGCAGTTCTTC. Protein product: CASSVVGGSSYNEQFF.

V is TRBV7-2 and J is TRBJ2-1; 8 bases map to TRBD1. CDR3 size: 15 residues. Germline values: CDR1 SGHTA, CDR2 FQGNSA. Unmatched junction bases numbered 10, after V lost 5 bases and J lost 7 bases. CDR3 DNA: TGTGCCAGCAGCGCCGGGACAGGACCCCAGAATGAGCAGTTCTTC. It yields the protein CASSAGTGPQNEQFF.

The chain uses TRBV7-2 and TRBJ2-3, with TRBD2 matching 9 bases. CDR3 size: 15 residues. V trimming: 4 bases; J trimming: 6 bases; junction bases outside the gene matches: 8. From germline, CDR1 is SGHTA and CDR2 FQGNSA. CDR3 DNA: TGTGCCAGCAGCTGGAGCGGGGGGCCGACGGATACGCAGTATTTT. Encoded protein: CASSWSGGPTDTQYF.

The chain carries TRBV9 and TRBJ2-3; no reliable D call. The CDR3 has 16 residues. V lost 4 bases, J lost 1 base, and 16 bases lay in between. From germline, CDR1 is SGDLS and CDR2 YYNGEE. The CDR3, as DNA: TGTGCCAGCAGCTTAAGCCGGTTAGGAGGCACAGATACGCAGTATTTT. Translation gives CASSLSRLGGTDTQYF.

This rearrangement joins TRBV9 to TRBJ2-2; tentatively, D is TRBD1 (5 bases). The germline V gene encodes CDR1 SGDLS and CDR2 YYNGEE. CDR3 length: 14 amino acids. The germline V and J ends were trimmed by 2 bases and 6 bases, with 11 bases remaining between them. For the CDR3, the DNA is TGTGCCAGCAGCGTTCTACAGGACGCCGGGGAGCTGTTTTTT. Translation gives CASSVLQDAGELFF.

This sequence joins TRBV5-6 and TRBJ2-7; 10 bases fit TRBD2. Germline CDR1 is SGHDT and CDR2 is YYEEEE. This CDR3 has 16 residues. The V segment lost 0 bases and the J segment 2 bases; nucleotides outside the gene matches: 5. The CDR3, as DNA: TGTGCCAGCAGCTTGGGCCTAGCGGGGGCCCCCTACGAGCAGTACTTC. This gives the protein CASSLGLAGAPYEQYF.

This clone turned up a few times. The chain uses TRBV7-9 and TRBJ2-2; D is uncertain. Germline lookup yields CDR1 SEHNR and CDR2 FQNEAQ (reference sequence). The CDR3 spans 15 residues. Trimming removed 3 bases at V and 2 bases at J, with 10 bases between. As DNA, the CDR3 is TGTGCCAGCAGCTTTTTTTCCCTAAACACCGGGGAGCTGTTTTTT. It yields the protein CASSFFSLNTGELFF.

The chain links TRBV4-1 to TRBJ2-1; D ambiguous. Trimming pared 2 bases from V and 5 bases from J, leaving 4 bases between. The germline V gene encodes CDR1 MGHRA and CDR2 YSYEKL. The CDR3 totals 12 residues. CDR3 nucleotides: TGCGCCAGCAGCCAACGAAACAATGAGCAGTTCTTC. Translation: CASSQRNNEQFF.

The chain uses TRBV11-2 and TRBJ2-7, with TRBD1 matching over 7 bases. V lost 4 bases and J lost 5; bases outside the gene matches: 2. This CDR3 is built from 12 residues. CDR1 and CDR2 (germline): SGHAT, FQNNGV. Written as DNA, the CDR3 is TGTGCCAGCAGCTCAACAGGGGACGAGCAGTACTTC. Residues: CASSSTGDEQYF.

This clone appeared once. This chain links TRBV2 with TRBJ1-5; perhaps TRBD1 as D (5 bases). The V end was cut by 4 bases, the J end by 0 bases, with 7 bases between. Germline V lookup: CDR1 SNHLY, CDR2 FYNNEI. This CDR3 spans 14 amino acids. As DNA, the CDR3 is TGTGCCAGCAGTGGGGGCGATAGCAATCAGCCCCAGCATTTT. Amino acid sequence: CASSGGDSNQPQHF.